A single sample is the source of the 2 T cell receptor beta chains below, sequenced in a study of blood T cells in healthy people across ages. A second roughly 6 to 11 cycle PCR used barcoded and J-beta primers. TCRdb analysed the 5' RACE reads with MiXCR anew, one entry per CDR3 protein. The table records around 800,000 distinct CDR3 sequences, around half of them present only once. Sequences were obtained from blood. Receptors were obtained from a man of 80 years or more in good health.

This clonotype has a handful of counts. The chain has TRBV3-1 and TRBJ1-2; D is perhaps TRBD1 (5 bases). The germline CDR1 and CDR2 sequences are LGHDT and YNNKEL (reference sequence). CDR3 length: 16 residues. V was trimmed by 0 bases and J by 4 bases, leaving 15 bases between them. CDR3 residues: CASSQDMAGTGYGYTF. The CDR3 bases are TGTGCCAGCAGCCAAGATATGGCAGGGACGGGCTATGGCTACACCTTC.

CDR3 in DNA: TGTGCCAGCAGCACGCCGGGGGGACTAGCGACCACTCGAAGGGGCAATGAGCAGTACTTC. Translated: CASSTPGGLATTRRGNEQYF. The V and J genes are TRBV7-2 and TRBJ2-5; 10 nucleotides match TRBD2. The trim removed 5 bases at V and 11 bases at J, leaving 29 bases unmatched. This CDR3 region has 20 residues. The germline V gene has CDR1 SGHTA and CDR2 FQGNSA.